Listed below are T cell receptor beta chains from one sample, sequenced in a study of T cell changes during pregnancy in multiple sclerosis. Sequencing was performed with immunoSEQ multiplex PCR; in TCRdb, only in-frame clones are kept and a portion is missing. Of about 68,000 clones in the sample, approximately 90% were seen once. The sequencing used peripheral blood, collected in the third trimester of pregnancy. All receptors come from a female donor with multiple sclerosis, enrolled in a pregnancy study. CDR3s include the opening cysteine and the closing phenylalanine or tryptophan. D genes are given only for firm matches. Expanded clones are given a class, and other clones once, few, many or no size at all.

J gene: TRBJ2-3
D gene: NA
clone size: NA
V gene: TRBV7-2
CDR3 DNA: TGTGCCAGCAGCTTCGCCTCGAGGAAAGATACGCAGTATTTT
CDR3 protein: CASSFASRKDTQYF

J gene: TRBJ1-1
D gene: NA
clone size: many
V gene: TRBV7-2
CDR3 DNA: TGTGCCAGCAGCTATACACAGGAAATGAACACTGAAGCTTTCTTT
CDR3 protein: CASSYTQEMNTEAFF

J gene: TRBJ1-1
D gene: NA
clone size: once
V gene: TRBV6-5
CDR3 DNA: TGTGCCAGCAGCCCCCAGAGGGGGTGGAACACTGAAGCTTTCTTT
CDR3 protein: CASSPQRGWNTEAFF

J gene: TRBJ2-4
D gene: TRBD2
clone size: NA
V gene: TRBV7-2
CDR3 DNA: TGTGCCAGCAGCTCGGGGGGAAACAAAAACATTCAGTACTTC
CDR3 protein: CASSSGGNKNIQYF

J gene: TRBJ1-1
D gene: NA
clone size: medium-sized
V gene: TRBV7-9
CDR3 DNA: TGTGCCAGCAGTGACCCTTGGGCCACTGAAGCTTTCTTT
CDR3 protein: CASSDPWATEAFF

J gene: TRBJ1-2
D gene: TRBD1
clone size: NA
V gene: TRBV30
CDR3 DNA: TGTGCCTGGAGTTTCTCGGACAGGGAGGCCTATGGCTACACCTTC
CDR3 protein: CAWSFSDREAYGYTF

J gene: TRBJ1-2
D gene: NA
clone size: NA
V gene: TRBV7-8
CDR3 DNA: TGTGCCAGCAGACCATCACAGGGCATAGGGGGCTACACCTTC
CDR3 protein: CASRPSQGIGGYTF

J gene: TRBJ1-1
D gene: TRBD1
clone size: NA
V gene: TRBV7-9
CDR3 DNA: TGTGCCAGCAGTACGGACAGGGCGGGATTCTACACTGAAGCTTTCTTT
CDR3 protein: CASSTDRAGFYTEAFF

J gene: TRBJ2-7
D gene: TRBD2
clone size: NA
V gene: TRBV19
CDR3 DNA: TGTGCCAGTAGAACTAGCGGGAGCACCGAGCAGTACTTC
CDR3 protein: CASRTSGSTEQYF

J gene: TRBJ2-7
D gene: TRBD2
clone size: NA
V gene: TRBV9
CDR3 DNA: TGTGCCAGCAGCGTAGCAGCGGGAGGGCCCTCAGACGAGCAGTACTTC
CDR3 protein: CASSVAAGGPSDEQYF

J gene: TRBJ2-5
D gene: NA
clone size: NA
V gene: TRBV7-9
CDR3 DNA: TGTGCCTCCAGCAGCTCCCTGGGCGGGGGCTTACCCCTGACCCAGTACTTC
CDR3 protein: CASSSSLGGGLPLTQYF

J gene: TRBJ2-1
D gene: NA
clone size: once
V gene: TRBV7-9
CDR3 DNA: TGTGCCAGCAGGAGGGGGGGCGAGGACAATGAGCAGTTCTTC
CDR3 protein: CASRRGGEDNEQFF

J gene: TRBJ2-1
D gene: NA
clone size: once
V gene: TRBV29-1
CDR3 DNA: TGCAGCGTTGAGACCCCCGGGAGCAATGAGCAGTTCTTC
CDR3 protein: CSVETPGSNEQFF

J gene: TRBJ1-4
D gene: NA
clone size: NA
V gene: TRBV7-9
CDR3 DNA: TGTGCCAGCAGCTCGTCAGGGGTTTTCGGGTCAACTAATGAAAAACTGTTTTTT
CDR3 protein: CASSSSGVFGSTNEKLFF

J gene: TRBJ1-2
D gene: NA
clone size: NA
V gene: TRBV4-3
CDR3 DNA: TGCGCCAGCAGCCAAGATTATAGTAGCTACTATGGCTACACCTTC
CDR3 protein: CASSQDYSSYYGYTF

J gene: TRBJ2-1
D gene: TRBD2
clone size: NA
V gene: TRBV9
CDR3 DNA: TGTGCCAGCAGCGTAGACACGAGCGGGGGCTATGAGCAGTTCTTC
CDR3 protein: CASSVDTSGGYEQFF

J gene: TRBJ1-1
D gene: NA
clone size: NA
V gene: TRBV5-8
CDR3 DNA: TGTGCCAGCAGCTTACAGGGCCTCTTGGAAGCTTTCTTT
CDR3 protein: CASSLQGLLEAFF

J gene: TRBJ1-5
D gene: NA
clone size: NA
V gene: TRBV2
CDR3 DNA: TGTGCCAGCAGTGAAGAGGCAGGGAATCAGCCCCAGCATTTT
CDR3 protein: CASSEEAGNQPQHF

J gene: TRBJ2-1
D gene: NA
clone size: NA
V gene: TRBV13
CDR3 DNA: TGTGCCAGCAGCCCCCCCTTACCGGGCAATGAGCAGTTCTTC
CDR3 protein: CASSPPLPGNEQFF

J gene: TRBJ2-7
D gene: NA
clone size: NA
V gene: TRBV9
CDR3 DNA: TGTGCCAGCACCCTCGGCTACGAGCAGTACTTC
CDR3 protein: CASTLGYEQYF

J gene: TRBJ2-7
D gene: NA
clone size: NA
V gene: TRBV7-8
CDR3 DNA: TGTGCCAGCAGCCCGTCGGGGTACGAGCAGTACTTC
CDR3 protein: CASSPSGYEQYF

J gene: TRBJ1-3
D gene: NA
clone size: NA
V gene: TRBV7-3
CDR3 DNA: TGTGCCAGCAGCTTAATGTCCCCTTCTGGAAACACCATATATTTT
CDR3 protein: CASSLMSPSGNTIYF

J gene: TRBJ1-2
D gene: NA
clone size: NA
V gene: TRBV7-8
CDR3 DNA: TGTGCCAGCAGCTTAAGTCTAGGTTCAAGCACCGAAAACTATGGCTACACCTTC
CDR3 protein: CASSLSLGSSTENYGYTF

J gene: TRBJ1-3
D gene: NA
clone size: NA
V gene: TRBV7-8
CDR3 DNA: TGTGCCAGCAGCTCCTTACTTTCCTCTGGAAACACCATATATTTT
CDR3 protein: CASSSLLSSGNTIYF

J gene: TRBJ1-5
D gene: TRBD1
clone size: NA
V gene: TRBV19
CDR3 DNA: TGTGCCAGTAGTATACCCCCCTTGACAGGGATGAGCAATCAGCCCCAGCATTTT
CDR3 protein: CASSIPPLTGMSNQPQHF

J gene: TRBJ1-1
D gene: TRBD1
clone size: NA
V gene: TRBV29-1
CDR3 DNA: TGCAGCGTTGAAGTCCAGGGGGCGATCACTGAAGCTTTCTTT
CDR3 protein: CSVEVQGAITEAFF

J gene: TRBJ2-7
D gene: NA
clone size: NA
V gene: TRBV6-5
CDR3 DNA: TGTGCCAGCCGGGACTCCCCAGCTTCCTACGAGCAGTACTTC
CDR3 protein: CASRDSPASYEQYF

J gene: TRBJ2-6
D gene: NA
clone size: NA
V gene: TRBV5-1
CDR3 DNA: TGCGCCAGCAGCTCCACTGGGGCCAACGTCCTGACTTTC
CDR3 protein: CASSSTGANVLTF

J gene: TRBJ2-5
D gene: TRBD2
clone size: NA
V gene: TRBV18
CDR3 DNA: TGTGCCAGCTCACCACTCAGCGGGGGGCTTCAAGAGACCCAGTACTTC
CDR3 protein: CASSPLSGGLQETQYF

J gene: TRBJ2-7
D gene: TRBD2
clone size: NA
V gene: TRBV27
CDR3 DNA: TGTGCCAGCAGCCGCGGACTAGCGGGAGTCTACGAGCAGTACTTC
CDR3 protein: CASSRGLAGVYEQYF

J gene: TRBJ2-1
D gene: NA
clone size: NA
V gene: TRBV10-3
CDR3 DNA: TGTGCCATCAGCCTAGCGCAATACAATGAGCAGTTCTTC
CDR3 protein: CAISLAQYNEQFF

J gene: TRBJ2-7
D gene: NA
clone size: NA
V gene: TRBV7-2
CDR3 DNA: TGTGCCAGCAGCTCTAATGCCCTACTAGCTCTCGCAGCCTCCTACGAGCAGTACTTC
CDR3 protein: CASSSNALLALAASYEQYF

J gene: TRBJ1-5
D gene: NA
clone size: NA
V gene: TRBV6-6
CDR3 DNA: TGTGCCAGCAGTGAGATCCAGGGGCAGCCCCAGCATTTT
CDR3 protein: CASSEIQGQPQHF

J gene: TRBJ2-2
D gene: NA
clone size: NA
V gene: TRBV5-1
CDR3 DNA: TGCGCCAGCAGCTTGGTGTCAGCGAACACCGGGGAGCTGTTTTTT
CDR3 protein: CASSLVSANTGELFF

J gene: TRBJ2-6
D gene: TRBD1
clone size: NA
V gene: TRBV9
CDR3 DNA: TGTGCCAGCAGCGCACAGGGGGCTGGGGCCAACGTCCTGACTTTC
CDR3 protein: CASSAQGAGANVLTF

J gene: TRBJ1-2
D gene: NA
clone size: NA
V gene: TRBV6-6
CDR3 DNA: TGTGCCAGCAGTCGTCTAGGCTATGGCTACACCTTC
CDR3 protein: CASSRLGYGYTF

J gene: TRBJ2-5
D gene: TRBD2
clone size: NA
V gene: TRBV5-4
CDR3 DNA: TGTGCCAGCAGCTTGAGCGGGGGCGCAGAGACCCAGTACTTC
CDR3 protein: CASSLSGGAETQYF